Listed here are 32 T cell receptor beta chains from one sample, sequenced in a study of a mutant IDH1 vaccine in newly diagnosed glioma. TCRdb's copy holds only in-frame clones and misses some; the assay was immunoSEQ multiplex PCR. The sample records over 35,000 clones, about 89% being singletons. For these receptors, no antigen is known. Time point meaning: week 5, during vaccination. The vaccine gave 300 ug of a 20-mer mutant IDH1 peptide subcutaneously per dose. The source was PBMCs, collected from a glioma patient whose treatment included an IDH1 peptide vaccine. The origin of the receptors is a man over 45 with glioma.

V and J are TRBV4-3 and TRBJ1-4, with 7 bases matching TRBD1. The V and J ends lost 1 base and 4 bases, in that order; junction bases with no gene match: 3. Germline assignment: CDR1 LGHNA and CDR2 YSLEER. The length of the CDR3 is 15 residues. CDR3 sequence reads: CASSQGTGHNEKLFF. The CDR3 DNA sequence: TGCGCCAGCAGCCAAGGGACAGGACATAATGAAAAACTGTTTTTT.

The genes are TRBV5-5 and TRBJ1-4, with D possibly matching TRBD1 (5 bases). Germline V gene sequence: CDR1 SGHKS, CDR2 YYEKEE (reference sequence). The length of the CDR3 is 17 residues. Trimming removed 4 bases from V and 3 bases from J, with 19 bases in between. The CDR3 DNA reads as TGTGCCAGCAGCGTGGGACCTCGGACCGATTCTAATGAAAAACTGTTTTTT. Protein: CASSVGPRTDSNEKLFF.

The chain has TRBV11-2 and TRBJ1-2; D call uncertain. Germline loops: CDR1 SGHAT, CDR2 FQNNGV. Trimming cost V 3 bases and J 5 bases, with 7 bases left between them. The CDR3 is 12 amino acids. The CDR3 DNA reads as TGTGCCAGCAGCTTTGGGGAATATGGCTACACCTTC. Translated, it gives CASSFGEYGYTF.

V and J are TRBV27 and TRBJ2-7; 7 bases match TRBD2. V lost 5 bases and J lost 0; bases outside the gene matches: 1. The CDR3 consists of 13 residues. Germline CDR1 is MNHEY and CDR2 is SMNVEV (reference sequence). CDR3 loop: CASSRTSSYEQYF. In DNA form, the CDR3 reads TGTGCCAGCAGTCGGACTAGCTCCTACGAGCAGTACTTC.

The V and J genes are TRBV28 and TRBJ2-7, with TRBD1 as a possible D gene (5 bases). The CDR3 contains 14 residues. CDR1 and CDR2 from the germline V gene are MDHEN and SYDVKM. V lost 2 bases, J lost 3 bases, and 11 bases lay in between. This CDR3 is CASSLQGLSYEQYF. CDR3 DNA: TGTGCCAGCAGTTTACAGGGCCTTAGCTACGAGCAGTACTTC.

V and J are TRBV18 and TRBJ2-7; D is unclear. The germline CDR1 and CDR2 sequences are KGHSH and LQKENI. Trimming took 3 bases from V and 7 from J, leaving 13 bases between them. The CDR3 extends over 13 amino acids. CDR3 in amino acids: CASSPSMAGEQYF. CDR3 DNA: TGTGCCAGCTCACCCAGTATGGCAGGAGAGCAGTACTTC.

CDR3 bases: TGTGCCAGCAGCTTGGACGCTACGGGACCTGGGGCCAACGTCCTGACTTTC. It yields the protein CASSLDATGPGANVLTF. The chain links TRBV5-5 to TRBJ2-6; D tentatively reads TRBD1 or TRBD2 (5 bases each). CDR1 SGHKS and CDR2 YYEKEE come from the germline V gene (reference sequence). Trimming stripped 0 bases from V and 2 bases from J, with 12 bases between. The CDR3 has 17 residues.

V and J are TRBV7-9 and TRBJ2-2; 8 nucleotides agree with TRBD2. This CDR3 is built from 15 residues. J was trimmed by 7 bases and V by 1 base; bases with no gene match: 5. Germline CDR1 and CDR2: SEHNR and FQNEAQ (reference sequence). CDR3 residues: CASSLEAGANGELFF. CDR3 nucleotides: TGTGCCAGCAGCTTAGAAGCGGGGGCGAACGGGGAGCTGTTTTTT.

The chain is built from TRBV4-3 and TRBJ1-4; D might be TRBD1 (5 bases). CDR1 LGHNA and CDR2 YSLEER come from the germline V gene. The germline V and J ends were trimmed by 0 bases and 2 bases, with 10 bases remaining between them. This CDR3 comprises 16 residues. CDR3 sequence: CASSQDQGATNEKLFF. Here the CDR3 DNA reads TGCGCCAGCAGCCAAGATCAGGGAGCCACTAATGAAAAACTGTTTTTT.

This chain links TRBV7-4 with TRBJ2-5, with a possible D match to TRBD1 (6 bases). V was clipped by 5 bases and J by 2 bases, with 27 bases between them. The CDR3 covers 19 residues. Per germline, CDR1 SGHVT and CDR2 SQSDAQ. This CDR3 reads CASSIGPDRPLRLQETQYF. CDR3 sequence (DNA): TGTGCCAGCAGCATAGGCCCCGACAGGCCCCTCCGCCTACAAGAGACCCAGTACTTC.

This clone has a single count. This chain uses TRBV4-3 with TRBJ1-5; no clear D. V lost 0 bases and J 3 bases, leaving 9 bases between the germline ends. CDR3 length: 15 amino acids. Germline values: CDR1 LGHNA, CDR2 YSLEER. CDR3 protein: CASSQELEHNQPQHF. The CDR3 DNA follows: TGCGCCAGCAGCCAAGAACTGGAACACAATCAGCCCCAGCATTTT.

The chain links TRBV2 to TRBJ1-1; no firm D call. The V gene lost 5 bases and the J gene lost 2 bases, with 9 bases spanning the gap. The CDR3 extends over 13 amino acids. The germline V gene has CDR1 SNHLY and CDR2 FYNNEI. This CDR3 reads CASSSDGNTEAFF. CDR3 nucleotide sequence: TGTGCCAGCAGTTCTGACGGAAACACTGAAGCTTTCTTT.

This chain joins TRBV6-5 and TRBJ2-2, with TRBD1 matching 9 bases. The V and J ends lost 6 bases and 5 bases, in that order; junction bases with no gene match: 7. Germline CDR1 MNHEY, CDR2 SVGAGI. CDR3 length equals 15 residues. Written as DNA, the CDR3 is TGTGCCAGCAGAAACGGGGACAGGGTGACCGGGGAGCTGTTTTTT. Its translation is CASRNGDRVTGELFF.

The rearrangement joins TRBV2 to TRBJ2-7; D tentatively reads TRBD1 or TRBD2 (6 bases each). Germline CDR1 and CDR2: SNHLY and FYNNEI. The CDR3 spans 14 residues. Trimming shortened V by 7 bases and J by 4 bases, and 17 bases separated the two germline ends. CDR3 coding DNA: TGTGCCAGCATTAAGGGGGACTTGGAGTACGAGCAGTACTTC. It encodes CASIKGDLEYEQYF. Combining the CDR3 with reference TRBV2 and TRBJ2-7 gives the whole variable domain EPEVTQTPSHQVTQMGQEVILRCVPISNHLYFYWYRQILGQKVEFLVSFYNNEISEKSEIFDDQFSVERPDGSNFTLKIRSTKLEDSAMYFCASIKGDLEYEQYFGPGTRLTVT.

The gene calls are TRBV5-1 and TRBJ1-5; D unclear. Trimming removed 4 bases from V and 4 bases from J, with 9 bases in between. The CDR3 has 13 amino acids. The germline V gene encodes CDR1 SGHRS and CDR2 YFSETQ. The CDR3 DNA reads as TGCGCCAGCAGCCTCGTTGGAAATCAGCCCCAGCATTTT. This translates into CASSLVGNQPQHF.

V gene TRBV7-9 combines with J gene TRBJ1-4; D uncertain. V lost 5 bases and J 0 bases, leaving 7 bases between the germline ends. Looked up from germline, CDR1 is SEHNR and CDR2 is FQNEAQ (reference sequence). The CDR3 contains 14 residues. The CDR3 protein is CASSPAATNEKLFF. The DNA for the CDR3 is TGTGCCAGCAGCCCAGCCGCAACTAATGAAAAACTGTTTTTT.

This chain links TRBV2 with TRBJ1-6; D is undetermined. CDR1 and CDR2 from the germline V gene are SNHLY and FYNNEI. The ends were cut back, 5 bases at V and 9 bases at J, with 2 bases in the middle. The CDR3 runs 10 residues. The CDR3 reads CASSSSPLHF. In DNA form, the CDR3 reads TGTGCCAGCAGTAGTTCACCCCTCCACTTT.

The chain joins TRBV29-1 to TRBJ1-2, with 9 bases that match TRBD1. With 4 bases clipped from V and 1 base from J, the junction kept 7 bases outside the gene matches. The germline CDR1 and CDR2 sequences are SQVTM and ANQGSEA. The CDR3 contains 15 residues. The CDR3 DNA reads as TGCAGCGTTGCAGGGACAGGGAGCCTTAACTATGGCTACACCTTC. Protein: CSVAGTGSLNYGYTF.

The chain employs TRBV25-1 and TRBJ1-1, with D possibly matching TRBD1 (5 bases). CDR3 length: 12 residues. The germline V gene has CDR1 MGHDK and CDR2 SYGVNS. Trimming removed 3 bases at V and 10 bases at J, with 12 bases between. CDR3: CASSEIRGAAFF. In nucleotides, the CDR3 is TGTGCCAGCAGTGAGATAAGGGGTGCAGCTTTCTTT.

The V gene is TRBV2, the J gene TRBJ2-5, with D maybe TRBD2 (7 bases). V shed 8 bases and J shed 1 base, with 11 bases lying between them. The length of the CDR3 is 13 residues. Looked up from germline, CDR1 is SNHLY and CDR2 is FYNNEI. In nucleotides, the CDR3 is TGTGCCAGCGGCGGGGGCGCCCAAGAGACCCAGTACTTC. Protein sequence: CASGGGAQETQYF.

The chain couples TRBV4-3 to TRBJ1-1; 7 bases are shared with TRBD1. The CDR3 has 18 residues. The V gene's germline CDR1 is LGHNA and CDR2 YSLEER. J gave up 3 bases and V 0 bases, and 13 bases lay outside the gene matches. CDR3 protein: CASSQDQGGSGWYTEAFF. In DNA, the CDR3 is TGCGCCAGCAGCCAAGATCAGGGGGGATCTGGATGGTACACTGAAGCTTTCTTT.

The chain employs TRBV15 and TRBJ2-7; 11 bases map to TRBD2. J lost 4 bases, V lost 2 bases, and 4 bases had no gene match. The CDR3 contains 15 residues. In germline, CDR1 is LNHNV, CDR2 YYDKDF (reference sequence). The DNA for the CDR3 is TGTGCCACCAGCAGACCAGGGACTAGCGGTTACGAGCAGTACTTC. The encoded protein is CATSRPGTSGYEQYF.

This chain links TRBV5-4 with TRBJ1-2; D remains ambiguous. Germline CDR1 and CDR2: SGHNT and YYREEE (reference sequence). V was pared by 4 bases and J by 7 bases, with 14 bases between. This CDR3 contains 13 residues. DNA of the CDR3: TGTGCCAGCAGCCCAGCGGCGGGCGGTGGCTACACCTTC. It codes for CASSPAAGGGYTF.

The chain carries TRBV9 and TRBJ1-2; D unresolved. Trimming pared 4 bases from V and 6 bases from J, leaving 13 bases between. CDR3 size: 13 residues. Germline-derived CDR1 and CDR2 are SGDLS and YYNGEE. CDR3 region: CASSSRVGNGYTF. In DNA form, the CDR3 reads TGTGCCAGCAGCTCCCGGGTGGGGAATGGCTACACCTTC.

The rearrangement links TRBV28 to TRBJ1-5, with D maybe TRBD1 (5 bases). V lost 6 bases and J 0 bases, leaving 12 bases between the germline ends. CDR3 size: 15 residues. CDR1 and CDR2 (germline): MDHEN, SYDVKM. The CDR3 spells CASRNGDHSNQPQHF. The CDR3 DNA reads as TGTGCCAGCAGAAATGGGGACCATAGCAATCAGCCCCAGCATTTT. Variable domain in full (rest from reference TRBV28 and TRBJ1-5): DVKVTQSSRYLVKRTGEKVFLECVQDMDHENMFWYRQDPGLGLRLIYFSYDVKMKEKGDIPEGYSVSREKKERFSLILESASTNQTSMYLCASRNGDHSNQPQHFGDGTRLSIL.

This chain links TRBV6-5 with TRBJ2-7; the D is unclear. With 6 bases removed from V and 0 bases from J, the gap between germline ends came to 9 bases. CDR3 length equals 13 residues. The germline gives CDR1 MNHEY, CDR2 SVGAGI. The CDR3 sequence: CASRGYSSYEQYF. The CDR3 DNA sequence: TGTGCCAGCAGAGGCTACAGCTCCTACGAGCAGTACTTC.

V gene TRBV19 combines with J gene TRBJ1-2, with D perhaps TRBD1 (5 bases). The CDR3 extends over 15 amino acids. Germline CDR1 is LNHDA and CDR2 is SQIVND (reference sequence). Trimming left V 4 bases short and J 3 bases short, with 15 bases between. The CDR3 loop is CASSTTGLGDYGYTF. CDR3 sequence (DNA): TGTGCCAGTAGTACTACGGGGCTGGGGGACTATGGCTACACCTTC.

This clone was seen just once. The chain recombines TRBV4-1 with TRBJ2-1; TRBD1 agrees at 9 bases. The V gene's germline CDR1 is MGHRA and CDR2 YSYEKL. The junction had 6 bases not matched to a gene; V was cut back by 4 bases and J by 2 bases. The CDR3 has 16 amino acids. The chain's CDR3 is CASSPSGTGPYNEQFF. The CDR3 DNA reads TGCGCCAGCAGCCCATCCGGGACAGGGCCCTACAATGAGCAGTTCTTC.

The chain recombines TRBV9 with TRBJ2-6, with D perhaps matching TRBD1 (5 bases). The CDR3 loop spans 16 amino acids. Trimming left V 3 bases short and J 0 bases short, with 10 bases between. CDR1 and CDR2 from the germline V gene are SGDLS and YYNGEE. CDR3 region: CASSATRVSGANVLTF. The CDR3 DNA reads TGTGCCAGCAGCGCCACCAGGGTCTCTGGGGCCAACGTCCTGACTTTC.

The V gene is TRBV28, the J gene TRBJ2-3; TRBD2 agrees at 8 bases. Per the germline V gene, CDR1 is MDHEN and CDR2 is SYDVKM. The V segment lost 4 bases and the J segment 2 bases; nucleotides outside the gene matches: 8. There are 16 residues in the CDR3. The chain's CDR3 is CASSSLAGSPTDTQYF. The DNA of the CDR3 is TGTGCCAGCAGTTCTCTAGCGGGCAGCCCCACAGATACGCAGTATTTT.

The rearrangement joins TRBV7-9 to TRBJ2-5; TRBD2 agrees at 11 bases. The CDR3 spans 16 residues. The V and J ends lost 5 bases and 5 bases, in that order; junction bases with no gene match: 10. Per germline, CDR1 SEHNR and CDR2 FQNEAQ (reference sequence). Here the CDR3 DNA reads TGTGCCAGCAGCGCCCGTAGCGGGAGGGCCGTTGAGACCCAGTACTTC. This codes for CASSARSGRAVETQYF.

J is TRBJ2-3 and V is TRBV5-1; D unresolved. Trimming took 1 base from V and 0 from J, leaving 0 bases between them. CDR3 length: 12 residues. Germline CDR1 SGHRS, CDR2 YFSETQ. The CDR3 nucleotides are TGCGCCAGCAGCTTGAGCACAGATACGCAGTATTTT. The encoded protein is CASSLSTDTQYF.